Following are 10 T cell receptor beta chains from one sample sequenced in a study of blood T cell repertoires in COVID-19. Some clones are missing from TCRdb's copy, which holds only in-frame ones; the method was immunoSEQ multiplex PCR. The sample consists of under 300,000 clones, approximately 91% of them appearing once. The specimen was PBMCs or T cells enriched from blood (not recorded which). Source of these receptors: a woman in her forties with acute COVID-19.

The chain employs TRBV27 and TRBJ1-4; D might be TRBD1 (5 bases). V lost 5 bases and J 7 bases, leaving 20 bases between the germline ends. The germline V gene encodes CDR1 MNHEY and CDR2 SMNVEV (reference sequence). This CDR3 is built from 16 residues. As DNA, the CDR3 is TGTGCCAGCAGTCCATGGGGCAGGGTTTTTGGTGAAAAACTGTTTTTT. Its translation: CASSPWGRVFGEKLFF.

This chain uses TRBV7-2 with TRBJ2-7, with a tentative D call TRBD1 (5 bases). Trimming stripped 5 bases from V and 7 bases from J, with 18 bases between. This CDR3 spans 14 amino acids. The germline V gene has CDR1 SGHTA and CDR2 FQGNSA. CDR3 DNA: TGTGCCAGCAGCCCTAACCACCAGGGTCTTGAGCAGTACTTC. Its protein is CASSPNHQGLEQYF.

The rearrangement joins TRBV18 to TRBJ2-1, with TRBD1 matching 7 bases. Trimming removed 4 bases from V and 0 bases from J; junction bases left unmatched: 6. Germline loops: CDR1 KGHSH, CDR2 LQKENI. The CDR3 is made up of 16 amino acids. CDR3 DNA: TGTGCCAGCTCACAAGACAGGGCCAGCTCCTACAATGAGCAGTTCTTC. Its translation: CASSQDRASSYNEQFF.

The CDR3, as DNA: TGTGCCAGCAGCTTAGTACAGCTTATTACAGATACGCAGTATTTT. It yields the protein CASSLVQLITDTQYF. The chain has TRBV11-2 and TRBJ2-3; D unclear. Between the trimmed V and J ends, which lost 1 base and 3 bases, there was a span of 11 bases. The length of the CDR3 is 15 residues. Germline V CDR1 and CDR2: SGHAT, FQNNGV. Looking up the rest from reference TRBV11-2 and TRBJ2-3 gives the full variable domain: EAGVAQSPRYKIIEKRQSVAFWCNPISGHATLYWYQQILGQGPKLLIQFQNNGVVDDSQLPKDRFSAERLKGVDSTLKIQPAKLEDSAVYLCASSLVQLITDTQYFGPGTRLTVL.

The V and J genes are TRBV7-9 and TRBJ1-1; D gene unclear. Per germline, CDR1 SEHNR and CDR2 FQNEAQ (reference sequence). The CDR3 loop spans 13 amino acids. The ends were cut back, 5 bases at V and 2 bases at J, with 9 bases in the middle. The chain's CDR3 is CASSTTQNTEAFF. The CDR3 region has the DNA TGTGCCAGCAGCACTACACAAAACACTGAAGCTTTCTTT.

The chain uses TRBV7-2 and TRBJ1-4; a possible D gene is TRBD1 (6 bases). There are 12 residues in the CDR3. Between the trimmed V and J ends, which lost 9 bases and 5 bases, there was a span of 10 bases. The germline V gene has CDR1 SGHTA and CDR2 FQGNSA. This CDR3 is CASSGANEKLFF. As DNA, the CDR3 is TGTGCCAGTTCAGGGGCGAATGAAAAACTGTTTTTT.

The chain is built from TRBV2 and TRBJ2-7, with 7 bases fitting TRBD1. The CDR3 runs 13 residues. The V and J ends lost 8 bases and 2 bases, in that order; junction bases with no gene match: 6. Germline V lookup: CDR1 SNHLY, CDR2 FYNNEI. In DNA, the CDR3 is TGTGCCAGCGGTGGCCAGGGGGCCTACGAGCAGTACTTC. Its protein product is CASGGQGAYEQYF.

The V gene is TRBV28, the J gene TRBJ1-5; D is perhaps TRBD1 (5 bases). Per germline, CDR1 MDHEN and CDR2 SYDVKM. Deletions cut 3 bases from V and 7 bases from J, with 13 bases between. This CDR3 region has 14 residues. The CDR3 DNA sequence: TGTGCCAGCAGTTTCGGAGGGGTGCGACAGCCCCAGCATTTT. Translating it yields CASSFGGVRQPQHF.

This chain joins TRBV15 and TRBJ2-7; maybe TRBD2 (5 bases). In germline, CDR1 is LNHNV, CDR2 YYDKDF (reference sequence). Deletions cut 1 base from V and 2 bases from J, with 12 bases between. The CDR3 covers 15 residues. For the CDR3, the DNA is TGTGCCACCAGCAGAGCGGCGCCGGGGACCTACGAGCAGTACTTC. Translation gives CATSRAAPGTYEQYF.

The V and J genes are TRBV9 and TRBJ1-2; D call uncertain. Trimming left V 4 bases short and J 2 bases short, with 24 bases between. Germline CDR1 reads SGDLS; CDR2 reads YYNGEE. The CDR3 totals 18 residues. In DNA form, the CDR3 reads TGTGCCAGCAGCATTCAGACTGAGCGCCTGGTTAAGAACTATGGCTACACCTTC. This sequence encodes CASSIQTERLVKNYGYTF.